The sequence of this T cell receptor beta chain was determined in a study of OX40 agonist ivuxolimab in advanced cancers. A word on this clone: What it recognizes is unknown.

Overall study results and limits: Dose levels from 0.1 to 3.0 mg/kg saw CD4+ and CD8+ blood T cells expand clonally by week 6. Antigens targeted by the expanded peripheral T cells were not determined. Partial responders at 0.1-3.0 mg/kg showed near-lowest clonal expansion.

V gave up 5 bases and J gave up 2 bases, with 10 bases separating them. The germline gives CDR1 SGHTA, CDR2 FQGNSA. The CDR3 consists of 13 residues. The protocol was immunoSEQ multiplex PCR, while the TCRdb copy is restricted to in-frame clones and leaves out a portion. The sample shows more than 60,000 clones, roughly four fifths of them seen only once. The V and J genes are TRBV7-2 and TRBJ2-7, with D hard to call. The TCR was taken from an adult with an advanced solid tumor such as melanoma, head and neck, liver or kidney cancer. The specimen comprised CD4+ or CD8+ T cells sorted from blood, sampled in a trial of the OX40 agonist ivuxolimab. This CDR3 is CASSRAKAYEQYF. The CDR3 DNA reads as TGTGCCAGCAGCCGCGCCAAAGCCTACGAGCAGTACTTC.